The 9 T cell receptor beta chains below were found in one sample sequenced in a study of OX40 agonist ivuxolimab in advanced cancers. Profiling relied on immunoSEQ multiplex PCR, and the TCRdb table lists in-frame clones only, not all of them. The profile shows 70,000 or so clones, approximately 86% of them singletons. The material sequenced was CD4+ or CD8+ T cells sorted from blood, taken in a trial of the OX40 agonist ivuxolimab. The receptor source for this set is an adult with an advanced solid tumor such as melanoma, head and neck, liver or kidney cancer.

J is TRBJ2-3 and V is TRBV5-1; 11 bases are a match to TRBD2. The germline gives CDR1 SGHRS, CDR2 YFSETQ. V lost 3 bases to trimming and J lost 6 bases; unmatched junction nucleotides: 9. The CDR3 is 16 residues long. The CDR3 region has the DNA TGCGCCAGCAGCTCCGCCTTTAGCGGGGGGGCGGATACGCAGTATTTT. This encodes CASSSAFSGGADTQYF.

This chain joins TRBV4-2 and TRBJ2-3, with D unresolved. V was pared by 2 bases and J by 8 bases, with 11 bases between. The CDR3 has 13 amino acids. CDR1 is LGHNA, CDR2 YNFKEQ, per germline. The CDR3: CASSQTGVATQYF. The CDR3 DNA sequence: TGTGCCAGCAGCCAAACTGGGGTGGCTACGCAGTATTTT.

The genes are TRBV6-6 and TRBJ2-7; 7 nucleotides align to TRBD2. V lost 8 bases to trimming and J lost 0 bases; unmatched junction nucleotides: 4. From germline, CDR1 is MNHNY and CDR2 SVGAGI (reference sequence). This CDR3 region has 13 residues. The CDR3 region is CASQRDSSYEQYF. The CDR3 coding sequence is TGTGCCAGCCAGCGGGACTCCTCCTACGAGCAGTACTTC.

V usage is TRBV5-1 and J usage is TRBJ1-1; D perhaps matches TRBD1 (6 bases). V was shortened by 4 bases and J by 2 bases, with 24 bases between the two germline ends. Per the germline V gene, CDR1 is SGHRS and CDR2 is YFSETQ. The CDR3 sequence is 18 residues long. The CDR3 protein is CASSKLSLPGTRNTEAFF. Written as DNA, the CDR3 is TGCGCCAGCAGCAAACTCTCACTTCCCGGGACAAGAAACACTGAAGCTTTCTTT.

The chain carries TRBV29-1 and TRBJ1-1; D call uncertain. V was clipped by 7 bases and J by 4 bases, with 16 bases between them. This CDR3 comprises 13 residues. Germline V gene sequence: CDR1 SQVTM, CDR2 ANQGSEA. The CDR3 region is CSAPLRRGTEAFF. In DNA, the CDR3 is TGCAGCGCCCCGTTGAGGCGGGGCACTGAAGCTTTCTTT.

Here the CDR3 reads CASSETGLAGVRETQYF. CDR3 nucleotides: TGTGCCAGCAGTGAAACGGGACTAGCGGGAGTTCGAGAGACCCAGTACTTC. The rearrangement joins TRBV6-1 to TRBJ2-5; 14 nucleotides agree with TRBD2. Germline V lookup: CDR1 MNHNS, CDR2 SASEGT. J lost 4 bases, V lost 2 bases, and 6 bases had no gene match. The CDR3 consists of 17 residues.

The chain combines TRBV30 with TRBJ1-4; D unresolved. Germline V CDR1 and CDR2: GTSNPN, SVGIG (reference sequence). The CDR3 extends over 14 amino acids. V was pared by 1 base and J by 3 bases, with 9 bases between. The CDR3 nucleotides are TGTGCCTGGAGTGGAGGGTACCCTAATGAAAAACTGTTTTTT. Protein sequence: CAWSGGYPNEKLFF.

The chain combines TRBV7-2 with TRBJ2-3; D perhaps matches TRBD2 (7 bases). The CDR3 length is 16 residues. The ends were cut back, 1 base at V and 1 base at J, with 12 bases in the middle. The germline CDR1 and CDR2 sequences are SGHTA and FQGNSA. In DNA form, the CDR3 reads TGTGCCAGCAGCTTAGGCCGGGGGGCTGGCACAGATACGCAGTATTTT. This gives the protein CASSLGRGAGTDTQYF. Using reference TRBV7-2 and TRBJ2-3 for the parts outside the CDR3, the full variable domain is GAGVSQSPSNKVTEKGKDVELRCDPISGHTALYWYRQSLGQGLEFLIYFQGNSAPDKSGLPSDRFSAERTGGSVSTLTIQRTQQEDSAVYLCASSLGRGAGTDTQYFGPGTRLTVL.

The chain carries TRBV28 and TRBJ1-3; no clear D. The germline V and J ends were trimmed by 3 bases and 1 base, with 7 bases remaining between them. Per the germline V gene, CDR1 is MDHEN and CDR2 is SYDVKM. The CDR3 loop spans 14 amino acids. CDR3 nucleotide sequence: TGTGCCAGCAGTTTGGAGTTGTCTGGAAACACCATATATTTT. This sequence encodes CASSLELSGNTIYF.